Sequencing of this T cell receptor beta chain was carried out in a study of STAT5B mutations in CD4+ large granular lymphocyte leukemia. Some clones are missing from TCRdb's copy, which holds only in-frame ones; the method was immunoSEQ multiplex PCR. Altogether fewer than 50,000 clones are present, 65% to 90% being singletons, with the ten largest covering roughly 2.5%. Study outcomes and limitations: Patient CD4-sorted repertoires stayed more clonal than healthy ones after leukemic-clone removal. 8/27 top patient clones versus 2/35 control clones were TRBV06-family. Main leukemic clonotypes were patient-specific, but roughly 26% appeared at low frequency elsewhere.

About this clone: The antigen is not known.

CDR3 length: 15 residues. V was cut by 1 base and J by 5 bases, with 14 bases left in between. The germline V gene has CDR1 SSHAT and CDR2 FNYEAQ (reference sequence). The chain joins TRBV7-7 to TRBJ2-5; D call uncertain. The specimen sequenced was CD4+ T cells from blood buffy coats. This receptor was obtained from a human donor in good health. The CDR3 coding sequence is TGTGCCAGCAGCTTAGGGCTCGGCTCATCGGAGACCCAGTACTTC. Amino acid sequence: CASSLGLGSSETQYF.